This TCR beta chain was found in a study of OX40 agonist ivuxolimab in advanced cancers. As for the study in general: Every 2 weeks, ivuxolimab was infused into the patients intravenously at between 0.01 and 10 mg/kg. One patient with hepatocellular carcinoma and two with cutaneous melanoma, three in all, had partial responses.

Autoimmune disease history or systemic immunosuppression barred patients. CDR3 length: 16 residues. Germline CDR1 and CDR2: SGHVS and FNYEAQ. V lost 0 bases, J lost 0 bases, and 9 bases lay in between. About this clone: What it binds is unknown.

The protocol was immunoSEQ multiplex PCR, while the TCRdb copy is restricted to in-frame clones and leaves out a portion. Among 55,000 to 85,000 clones listed, approximately 90% were seen once. Study-wide results and limits: On average, a greater number of expanded clones characterised CD8+ T cells relative to CD4+.

The sample consisted of CD4+ or CD8+ T cells sorted from blood, taken in a trial of the OX40 agonist ivuxolimab. The receptor comes from an adult with an advanced solid tumor such as melanoma, head and neck, liver or kidney cancer. The chain employs TRBV7-6 and TRBJ1-3; D is unresolved. The CDR3, as DNA: TGTGCCAGCAGCTTAGCGATGCGGGGCTCTGGAAACACCATATATTTT. Translating gives CASSLAMRGSGNTIYF.